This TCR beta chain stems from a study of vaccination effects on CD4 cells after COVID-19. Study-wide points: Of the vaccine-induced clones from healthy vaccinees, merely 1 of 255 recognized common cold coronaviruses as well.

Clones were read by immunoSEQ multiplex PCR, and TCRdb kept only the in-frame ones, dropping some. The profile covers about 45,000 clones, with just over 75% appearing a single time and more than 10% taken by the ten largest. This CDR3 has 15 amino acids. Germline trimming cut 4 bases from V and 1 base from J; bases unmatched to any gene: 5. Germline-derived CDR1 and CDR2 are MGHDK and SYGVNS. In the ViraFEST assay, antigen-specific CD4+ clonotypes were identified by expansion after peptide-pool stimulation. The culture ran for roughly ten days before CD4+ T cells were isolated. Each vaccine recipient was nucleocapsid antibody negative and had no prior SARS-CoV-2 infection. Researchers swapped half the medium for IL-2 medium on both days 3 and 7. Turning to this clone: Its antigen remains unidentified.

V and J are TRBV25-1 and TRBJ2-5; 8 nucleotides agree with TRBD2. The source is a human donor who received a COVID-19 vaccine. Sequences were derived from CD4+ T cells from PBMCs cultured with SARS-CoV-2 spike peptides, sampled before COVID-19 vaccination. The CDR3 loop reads CASSVSGALQETQYF. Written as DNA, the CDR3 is TGTGCCAGCAGTGTTAGCGGGGCGCTCCAAGAGACCCAGTACTTC.